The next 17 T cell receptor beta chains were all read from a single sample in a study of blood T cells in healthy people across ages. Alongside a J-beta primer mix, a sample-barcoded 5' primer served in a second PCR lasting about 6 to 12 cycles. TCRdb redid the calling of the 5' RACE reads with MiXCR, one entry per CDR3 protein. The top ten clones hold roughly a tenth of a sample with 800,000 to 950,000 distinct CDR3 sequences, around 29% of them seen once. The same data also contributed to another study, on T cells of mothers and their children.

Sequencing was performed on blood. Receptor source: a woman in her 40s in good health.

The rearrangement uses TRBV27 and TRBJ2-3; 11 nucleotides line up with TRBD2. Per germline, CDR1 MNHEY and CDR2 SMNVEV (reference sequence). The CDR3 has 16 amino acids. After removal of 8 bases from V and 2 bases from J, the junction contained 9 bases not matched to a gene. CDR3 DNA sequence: TGTGCCAGCTCACAGACTAGCGGGGCTCCCACAGATACGCAGTATTTT. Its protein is CASSQTSGAPTDTQYF.

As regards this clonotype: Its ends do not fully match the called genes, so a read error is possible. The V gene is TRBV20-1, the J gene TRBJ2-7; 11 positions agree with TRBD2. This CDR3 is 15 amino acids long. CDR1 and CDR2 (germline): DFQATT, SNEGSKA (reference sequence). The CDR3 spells CSARPTSGSTYKQYF. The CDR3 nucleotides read TGCAGTGCTAGGCCTACTAGCGGGAGTACCTACAAGCAGTACTTC.

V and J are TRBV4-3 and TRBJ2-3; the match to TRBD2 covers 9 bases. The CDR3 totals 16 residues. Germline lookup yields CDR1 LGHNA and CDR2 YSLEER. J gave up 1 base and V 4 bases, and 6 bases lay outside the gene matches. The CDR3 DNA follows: TGCGCCAGCAGCCGGGTAGCGGGGGAGGGCACAGATACGCAGTATTTT. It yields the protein CASSRVAGEGTDTQYF.

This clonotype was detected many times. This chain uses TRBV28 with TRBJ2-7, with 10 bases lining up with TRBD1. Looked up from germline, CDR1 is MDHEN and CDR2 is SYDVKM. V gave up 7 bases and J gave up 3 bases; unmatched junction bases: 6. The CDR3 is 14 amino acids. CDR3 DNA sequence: TGTGCCAGCACCAGACAGGGGGCGAACTACGAGCAGTACTTC. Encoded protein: CASTRQGANYEQYF. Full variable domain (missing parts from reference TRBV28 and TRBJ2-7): DVKVTQSSRYLVKRTGEKVFLECVQDMDHENMFWYRQDPGLGLRLIYFSYDVKMKEKGDIPEGYSVSREKKERFSLILESASTNQTSMYLCASTRQGANYEQYFGPGTRLTVT.

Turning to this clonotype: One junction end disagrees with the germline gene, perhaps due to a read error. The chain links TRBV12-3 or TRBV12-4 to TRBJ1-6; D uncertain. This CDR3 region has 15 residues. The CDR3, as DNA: TGTGCCGGCAGTTTTGGGTTCCCCACAAATTCACCCCTCCACTTT. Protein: CAGSFGFPTNSPLHF.

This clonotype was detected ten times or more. In nucleotides, the CDR3 is TGTGCCAGCAGTTCGCCTACAGGGGTAGGGATCATTCAGTACTTC. It encodes CASSSPTGVGIIQYF. The chain employs TRBV28 and TRBJ2-4, with TRBD1 matching 7 bases. V gave up 4 bases and J gave up 9 bases; unmatched junction bases: 12. The CDR3 length is 15 residues. Per germline, CDR1 MDHEN and CDR2 SYDVKM.

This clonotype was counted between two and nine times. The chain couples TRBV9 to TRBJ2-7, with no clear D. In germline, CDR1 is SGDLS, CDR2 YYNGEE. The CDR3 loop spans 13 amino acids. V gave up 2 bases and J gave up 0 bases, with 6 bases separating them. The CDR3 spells CASSVSSSYEQYF. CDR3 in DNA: TGTGCCAGCAGCGTCTCTAGCTCCTACGAGCAGTACTTC.

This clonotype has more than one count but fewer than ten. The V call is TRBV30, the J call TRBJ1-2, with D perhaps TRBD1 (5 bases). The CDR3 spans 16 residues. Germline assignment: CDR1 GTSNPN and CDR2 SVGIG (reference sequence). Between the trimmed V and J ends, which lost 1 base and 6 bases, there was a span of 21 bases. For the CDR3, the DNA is TGTGCCTGGAGTGGGGCGGGACCGGGAAGCTGGGATGGCTACACCTTC. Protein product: CAWSGAGPGSWDGYTF.

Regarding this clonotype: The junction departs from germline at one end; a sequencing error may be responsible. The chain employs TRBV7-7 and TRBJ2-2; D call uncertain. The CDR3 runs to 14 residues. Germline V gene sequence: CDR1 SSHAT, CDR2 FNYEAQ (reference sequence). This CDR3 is CASSSDEITGELFF. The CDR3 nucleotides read TGTGCTAGCAGTTCCGACGAGATAACCGGGGAGCTGTTTTTT. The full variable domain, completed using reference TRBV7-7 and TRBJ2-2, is GAGVSQSPRYKVTKRGQDVTLRCDPISSHATLYWYQQALGQGPEFLTYFNYEAQPDKSGLPSDRFSAERPEGSISTLTIQRTEQRDSAMYRCASSSDEITGELFFGEGSRLTVL.

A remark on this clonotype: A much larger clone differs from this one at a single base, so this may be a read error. In DNA form, the CDR3 reads TGTACCAGCAGCCGAGCGGCGGACAGCCTCTACGAGCAGTACTTC. Protein sequence: CTSSRAADSLYEQYF. The V and J genes are TRBV7-9 and TRBJ2-7, with TRBD1 as a possible D gene (6 bases). The V gene's germline CDR1 is SEHNR and CDR2 FQNEAQ (reference sequence). This CDR3 has 15 amino acids.

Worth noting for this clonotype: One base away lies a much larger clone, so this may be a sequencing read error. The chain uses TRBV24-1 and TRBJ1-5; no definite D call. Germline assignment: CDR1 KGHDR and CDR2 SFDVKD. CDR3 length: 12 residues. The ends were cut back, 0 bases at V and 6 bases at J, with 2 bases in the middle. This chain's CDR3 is CATSDLGQPQHF. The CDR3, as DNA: TGTGCCACCAGTGATTTGGGTCAGCCCCAGCATTTT.

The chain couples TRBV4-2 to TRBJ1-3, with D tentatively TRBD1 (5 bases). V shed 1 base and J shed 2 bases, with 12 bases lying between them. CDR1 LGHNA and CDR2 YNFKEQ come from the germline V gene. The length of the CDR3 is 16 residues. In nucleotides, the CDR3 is TGTGCCAGCAGCCAAGTTGAAGGGGATACTGGAAACACCATATATTTT. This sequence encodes CASSQVEGDTGNTIYF.

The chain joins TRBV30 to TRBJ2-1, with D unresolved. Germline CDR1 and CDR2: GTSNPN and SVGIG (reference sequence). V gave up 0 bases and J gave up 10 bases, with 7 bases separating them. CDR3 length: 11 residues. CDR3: CAWSVMGEQFF. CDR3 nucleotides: TGTGCCTGGAGTGTTATGGGGGAGCAGTTCTTC.

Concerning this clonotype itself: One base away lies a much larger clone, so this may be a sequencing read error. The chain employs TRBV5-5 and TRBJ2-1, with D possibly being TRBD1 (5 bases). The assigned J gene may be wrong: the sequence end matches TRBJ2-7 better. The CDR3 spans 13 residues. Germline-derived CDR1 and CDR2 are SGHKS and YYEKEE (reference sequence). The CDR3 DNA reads TGTGCCACGACGCAGGGCTCCTACAATGAGCAGTACTTC. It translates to CATTQGSYNEQYF.

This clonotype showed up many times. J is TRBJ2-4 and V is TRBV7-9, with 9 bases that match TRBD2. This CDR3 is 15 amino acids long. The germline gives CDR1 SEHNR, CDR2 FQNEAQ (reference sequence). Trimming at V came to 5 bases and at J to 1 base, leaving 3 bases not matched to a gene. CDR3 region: CASSQSGGAKNIQYF. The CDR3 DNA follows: TGTGCCAGCAGCCAAAGCGGGGGGGCCAAAAACATTCAGTACTTC.

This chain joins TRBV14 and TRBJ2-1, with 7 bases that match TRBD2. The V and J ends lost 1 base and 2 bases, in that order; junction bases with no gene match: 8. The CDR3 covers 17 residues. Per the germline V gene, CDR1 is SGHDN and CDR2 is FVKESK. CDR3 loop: CASSQVRVLATYNEQFF. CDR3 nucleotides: TGTGCCAGCAGCCAAGTGAGGGTACTAGCGACCTACAATGAGCAGTTCTTC.

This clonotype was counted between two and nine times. CDR3 protein: CASSLDGTGRFYGYTF. The DNA of the CDR3 is TGTGCCAGCAGCTTAGACGGGACAGGACGCTTCTATGGCTACACCTTC. V usage is TRBV7-2 and J usage is TRBJ1-2; 8 bases map to TRBD1. Trimming cost V 1 base and J 4 bases; bases outside gene matches: 8. The germline V gene encodes CDR1 SGHTA and CDR2 FQGNSA. The CDR3 loop spans 16 amino acids. The variable domain in full, with the rest retrieved from reference TRBV7-2 and TRBJ1-2, is GAGVSQSPSNKVTEKGKDVELRCDPISGHTALYWYRQSLGQGLEFLIYFQGNSAPDKSGLPSDRFSAERTGGSVSTLTIQRTQQEDSAVYLCASSLDGTGRFYGYTFGSGTRLTVV.